The 27 T cell receptor beta chains presented below share a single source sample, sequenced in a study of blood T cell repertoires in COVID-19. The assay was immunoSEQ multiplex PCR, and TCRdb's table has in-frame clones only and misses some. The data hold a few hundred thousand clones, with over 80% observed a single time. Sequencing used peripheral blood. The receptors originated from a woman aged 70-85 years with COVID-19, enrolled during active disease.

The chain joins TRBV27 to TRBJ2-7; a weak D match, TRBD2 (6 bases). This CDR3 is built from 17 residues. The germline CDR1 and CDR2 sequences are MNHEY and SMNVEV (reference sequence). Trimming stripped 4 bases from V and 0 bases from J, with 19 bases between. The CDR3 spells CASSSLLGSGSSYEQYF. The CDR3 nucleotides are TGTGCCAGCAGTTCCCTTTTAGGTAGCGGATCCTCCTACGAGCAGTACTTC.

The J gene is TRBJ2-1, the V gene TRBV20-1; 10 bases line up with TRBD2. Unmatched junction bases numbered 8, after V lost 3 bases and J lost 3 bases. This CDR3 region has 16 residues. The germline gives CDR1 DFQATT, CDR2 SNEGSKA (reference sequence). CDR3 DNA sequence: TGCAGTGCTAGTTGGCTAGCGGGAGAGATCTACAATGAGCAGTTCTTC. Protein: CSASWLAGEIYNEQFF.

The gene calls are TRBV4-1 and TRBJ1-4, with 8 bases identical to TRBD1. Germline loops: CDR1 MGHRA, CDR2 YSYEKL. The CDR3 length is 16 residues. Trimming removed 0 bases from V and 5 bases from J; junction bases left unmatched: 5. CDR3 DNA sequence: TGCGCCAGCAGCCAAGAGGGTAGGACAGGGAATGAAAAACTGTTTTTT. Protein sequence: CASSQEGRTGNEKLFF.

The CDR3 is CASSWRVGGEKLFF. CDR3 DNA sequence: TGTGCCAGCAGTTGGAGGGTAGGCGGAGAAAAACTGTTTTTT. The J gene is TRBJ1-4, the V gene TRBV28; unclear D gene. V shed 4 bases and J shed 8 bases, with 14 bases lying between them. Germline V gives CDR1 MDHEN, CDR2 SYDVKM. This CDR3 comprises 14 residues.

The genes are TRBV6-6 and TRBJ2-7; no firm D call. V was pared by 7 bases and J by 2 bases, with 12 bases between. The CDR3 contains 13 residues. Germline-derived CDR1 and CDR2 are MNHNY and SVGAGI (reference sequence). For the CDR3, the DNA is TGTGCCAGCACCAGAGGCCAAGCCTACGAGCAGTACTTC. Translated: CASTRGQAYEQYF.

This clone was recorded once. This chain links TRBV10-3 with TRBJ1-2; unclear D gene. Trimming took off 6 bases at V and 4 bases at J, with 9 bases between the two ends. CDR1 ENHRY and CDR2 SYGVKD come from the germline V gene. CDR3 size: 12 residues. CDR3 amino acids: CAISWTSYGYTF. The CDR3 nucleotides are TGTGCCATCAGCTGGACTTCCTATGGCTACACCTTC.

The chain combines TRBV5-1 with TRBJ2-5; 13 bases match TRBD2. J gave up 5 bases and V 0 bases, and 13 bases lay outside the gene matches. Germline CDR1 and CDR2: SGHRS and YFSETQ. CDR3 length equals 19 residues. CDR3 in amino acids: CASSLGAVALAGGLETQYF. The CDR3 bases are TGCGCCAGCAGCTTGGGGGCCGTGGCACTAGCGGGAGGGCTGGAGACCCAGTACTTC.

The V and J genes are TRBV11-3 and TRBJ2-2; TRBD1 is a possible D gene (6 bases). V shed 5 bases and J shed 1 base, with 20 bases lying between them. Looked up from germline, CDR1 is SGHNT and CDR2 is YENEEA. The CDR3 is made up of 18 amino acids. The CDR3 spells CASSPPFSGTLNTGELFF. The DNA of the CDR3 is TGTGCCAGCAGCCCACCATTTTCCGGGACACTGAACACCGGGGAGCTGTTTTTT.

Details on this clone: Other DNA sequences in this sample translate to the same CDR3. V and J are TRBV5-1 and TRBJ1-3; D possibly corresponds to TRBD1 (6 bases). V lost 5 bases to trimming and J lost 2 bases, with 11 bases between them. This CDR3 is built from 14 residues. CDR1 and CDR2 from the germline V gene are SGHRS and YFSETQ. The DNA of the CDR3 is TGCGCCAGCAGTCTGGACAGCGCTGGAAACACCATATATTTT. Translating gives CASSLDSAGNTIYF.

The chain combines TRBV2 with TRBJ1-1; no definite D call. The V gene lost 4 bases and the J gene lost 11 bases, with 17 bases spanning the gap. The V gene's germline CDR1 is SNHLY and CDR2 FYNNEI. The CDR3 is made up of 13 amino acids. The CDR3 loop is CASSVSVIPGAFF. The CDR3 DNA reads as TGTGCCAGCAGTGTGTCAGTCATCCCCGGGGCTTTCTTT.

The V call is TRBV28, the J call TRBJ1-1; 9 positions agree with TRBD1. The CDR3 runs 15 residues. The germline gives CDR1 MDHEN, CDR2 SYDVKM. J lost 1 base, V lost 8 bases, and 8 bases had no gene match. CDR3 protein: CASYIWGQGNTEAFF. The CDR3, as DNA: TGTGCCAGCTACATATGGGGACAGGGGAACACTGAAGCTTTCTTT.

The CDR3 here is CASRDSSNYGYTF. DNA of the CDR3: TGTGCCAGTAGGGACAGCTCTAACTATGGCTACACCTTC. The V call is TRBV28, the J call TRBJ1-2, with 7 positions matching TRBD1. Trimming took 9 bases from V and 0 from J; bases not matched to a gene: 4. Germline V gene sequence: CDR1 MDHEN, CDR2 SYDVKM. The CDR3 loop spans 13 amino acids.

The chain has TRBV9 and TRBJ2-3, with TRBD2 identical over 11 bases. The germline CDR1 and CDR2 sequences are SGDLS and YYNGEE. This CDR3 is 14 amino acids long. Germline trimming cut 0 bases from V and 11 bases from J; bases unmatched to any gene: 5. CDR3 amino acids: CASSVGLAGTRQYF. CDR3 nucleotides: TGTGCCAGCAGCGTAGGACTAGCGGGAACCAGGCAGTATTTT.

The V and J genes are TRBV11-2 and TRBJ1-1; D is uncertain. Germline V gives CDR1 SGHAT, CDR2 FQNNGV. V shed 5 bases and J shed 1 base, with 11 bases lying between them. The CDR3 loop spans 14 amino acids. The CDR3 sequence is CASSRPGTNTEAFF. The DNA of the CDR3 is TGTGCCAGCAGCCGACCAGGAACGAACACTGAAGCTTTCTTT.

V usage is TRBV28 and J usage is TRBJ1-1; 8 bases are shared with TRBD1. The CDR3 has 13 amino acids. Germline assignment: CDR1 MDHEN and CDR2 SYDVKM. J was trimmed by 6 bases and V by 6 bases; bases with no gene match: 6. CDR3 residues: CASRLDRDPEAFF. The DNA of the CDR3 is TGTGCCAGCAGACTGGACAGGGATCCTGAAGCTTTCTTT.

This clone appeared once. CDR3 residues: CAISESRPTDTQYF. Here the CDR3 DNA reads TGTGCCATCAGTGAGTCGCGGCCCACAGATACGCAGTATTTT. The chain joins TRBV10-3 to TRBJ2-3; D is unclear. Deletions cut 0 bases from V and 2 bases from J, with 6 bases between. CDR3 length equals 14 residues. Germline lookup yields CDR1 ENHRY and CDR2 SYGVKD.

The chain has TRBV28 and TRBJ1-5, with 8 bases matching TRBD1. Germline trimming cut 7 bases from V and 2 bases from J; bases unmatched to any gene: 7. This CDR3 spans 15 amino acids. In germline, CDR1 is MDHEN, CDR2 SYDVKM. Here the CDR3 reads CASNPGGQGNQPQHF. The CDR3 bases are TGTGCCAGCAATCCGGGGGGACAGGGCAATCAGCCCCAGCATTTT.

The chain combines TRBV14 with TRBJ1-4; 7 bases fit TRBD1. The CDR3 runs 17 residues. V dropped 3 bases and J dropped 1; count of bases not matched to a gene: 8. Germline V gene lookup returns CDR1 SGHDN and CDR2 FVKESK. Here the CDR3 DNA reads TGTGCCAGCAGCCAGAAAGCCGGGGACAGAACTAATGAAAAACTGTTTTTT. Its protein is CASSQKAGDRTNEKLFF.

This clone was counted a single time. The V gene is TRBV7-2, the J gene TRBJ1-3; 8 bases are shared with TRBD1. CDR1 and CDR2 (germline): SGHTA, FQGNSA. Trimming removed 5 bases from V and 0 bases from J; junction bases left unmatched: 12. The CDR3 contains 18 residues. In DNA, the CDR3 is TGTGCCAGCAGCATAGGGAGACAGGGGTATTACTCTGGAAACACCATATATTTT. It encodes CASSIGRQGYYSGNTIYF.

The chain employs TRBV30 and TRBJ2-1, with 7 bases matching TRBD2. Germline V lookup: CDR1 GTSNPN, CDR2 SVGIG (reference sequence). Unmatched junction bases numbered 8, after V lost 0 bases and J lost 9 bases. This CDR3 region has 14 residues. CDR3 nucleotide sequence: TGTGCCTGGAGTGTATCTAGGACTAGGGGTGAGCAGTTCTTC. It encodes CAWSVSRTRGEQFF.

The chain is built from TRBV5-5 and TRBJ2-1; 8 nucleotides agree with TRBD1. The germline CDR1 and CDR2 sequences are SGHKS and YYEKEE (reference sequence). With V trimmed by 4 bases and J by 6 bases, 9 bases remained unmatched. The CDR3 is 15 residues long. For the CDR3, the DNA is TGTGCCAGCAGCCTCACAGGGGGAACGGGCAATGAGCAGTTCTTC. This encodes CASSLTGGTGNEQFF.

V usage is TRBV19 and J usage is TRBJ1-1; no firm D call. The germline gives CDR1 LNHDA, CDR2 SQIVND (reference sequence). This CDR3 is 11 amino acids long. V was clipped by 4 bases and J by 7 bases, with 7 bases between them. DNA of the CDR3: TGTGCCAGTAGTACCCGGGGTGAAGCTTTCTTT. This translates into CASSTRGEAFF.

J is TRBJ2-1 and V is TRBV5-4, with D maybe TRBD1 (6 bases). Trimming took off 4 bases at V and 10 bases at J, with 12 bases between the two ends. This CDR3 spans 12 amino acids. Germline V CDR1 and CDR2: SGHNT, YYREEE (reference sequence). The CDR3 DNA is TGTGCCAGCAGCGTGGACAGTTTAGAGCAGTTCTTC. Encoded protein: CASSVDSLEQFF.

The chain links TRBV29-1 to TRBJ2-7, with D unclear. Trimming removed 4 bases at V and 1 base at J, with 8 bases between. The CDR3 contains 12 residues. Germline V gene sequence: CDR1 SQVTM, CDR2 ANQGSEA. The CDR3 is CSVGLISYEQYF. The CDR3, as DNA: TGCAGCGTTGGTCTTATTTCCTACGAGCAGTACTTC.

The CDR3 loop reads CASRTGDQRYNEQFF. CDR3 in DNA: TGCGCCAGCAGGACAGGTGACCAGAGGTACAATGAGCAGTTCTTC. The chain links TRBV5-1 to TRBJ2-1; tentatively, D is TRBD1 (6 bases). The ends were cut back, 5 bases at V and 4 bases at J, with 16 bases in the middle. The CDR3 has 15 amino acids. Germline CDR1 reads SGHRS; CDR2 reads YFSETQ.

This chain links TRBV19 with TRBJ1-1; D not resolved. CDR1 is LNHDA and CDR2 is SQIVND in the germline V gene (reference sequence). The CDR3 has 17 residues. With 2 bases removed from V and 2 bases from J, the gap between germline ends came to 18 bases. For the CDR3, the DNA is TGTGCCAGTAGTATAACTGGGTCCCTCGGGGTAAACACTGAAGCTTTCTTT. As protein: CASSITGSLGVNTEAFF. The full variable domain, in which reference TRBV19 and TRBJ1-1 provide the parts outside the CDR3, is DGGITQSPKYLFRKEGQNVTLSCEQNLNHDAMYWYRQDPGQGLRLIYYSQIVNDFQKGDIAEGYSVSREKKESFPLTVTSAQKNPTAFYLCASSITGSLGVNTEAFFGQGTRLTVV.

The rearrangement uses TRBV28 and TRBJ2-7; maybe TRBD1 (6 bases). From germline, CDR1 is MDHEN and CDR2 SYDVKM. The CDR3 is made up of 14 amino acids. V lost 6 bases to trimming and J lost 3 bases, with 15 bases between them. The CDR3 sequence is CASSLQGEVYEQYF. In nucleotides, the CDR3 is TGTGCCAGCAGCCTACAGGGTGAGGTCTACGAGCAGTACTTC.